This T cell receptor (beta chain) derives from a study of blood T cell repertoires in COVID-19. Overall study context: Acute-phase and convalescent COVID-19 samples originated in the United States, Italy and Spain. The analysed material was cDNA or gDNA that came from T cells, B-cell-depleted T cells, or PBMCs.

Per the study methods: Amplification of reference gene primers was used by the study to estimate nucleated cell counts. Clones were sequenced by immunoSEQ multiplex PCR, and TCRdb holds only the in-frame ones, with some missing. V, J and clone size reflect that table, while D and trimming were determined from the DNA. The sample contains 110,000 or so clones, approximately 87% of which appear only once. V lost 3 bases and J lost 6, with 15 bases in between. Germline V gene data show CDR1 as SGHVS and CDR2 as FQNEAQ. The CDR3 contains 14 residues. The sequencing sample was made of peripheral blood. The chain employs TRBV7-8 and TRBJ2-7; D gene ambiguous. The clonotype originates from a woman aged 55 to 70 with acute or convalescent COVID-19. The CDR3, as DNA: TGTGCCAGCAGCTTTGGTAATTCCCGAGGCGAGCAGTACTTC. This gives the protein CASSFGNSRGEQYF.